This T cell receptor (beta chain) originates from a study of T cells in Graves' hyperthyroidism and ophthalmopathy. Study-level points and caveats: The model forecast ophthalmopathy, anticipating it by a median roughly 6 months before onset. A model built on 13 V-J features separated ophthalmopathy from stable hyperthyroidism.

Amplification yielded TCR beta CDR3 regions, with RNA transcripts as the source. The HTBI primer set was used in a first-round RT-PCR of the TCR CDR3. TCRdb re-called the multiplex PCR reads through MiXCR, storing one row per CDR3 protein. The sample includes under 600,000 distinct CDR3 sequences, around 15% of them seen just once. V lost 5 bases and J 10 bases, leaving 15 bases between the germline ends. CDR3 size: 14 residues. Germline values: CDR1 MNHNS, CDR2 SASEGT. This clonotype was observed many times. Its antigen is undetermined. From less than 13 ml of fresh peripheral blood, PBMCs were isolated.

The chain carries TRBV6-1 and TRBJ1-6; possible D gene TRBD1, 5 bases. The TCR sequence derives from a woman aged 40-49 years with Graves' ophthalmopathy. The specimen sequenced was blood. This CDR3 reads CASSSRALGSPLHF. The CDR3 region has the DNA TGTGCCAGCAGTTCCAGGGCCCTAGGCTCACCCCTCCACTTT.